These 32 T cell receptor beta chains share one sample of origin, sequenced in a study of beta chain features in type 1 diabetes. Sequencing targeted expressed TCRB transcripts, as all isolated RNA had been reverse transcribed. The repertoire was sequenced with immunoSEQ multiplex PCR; TCRdb's copy has only in-frame clones and lacks some. The sample carries 130,000 to 150,000 clones, 6.9% recorded once. Sequencing was carried out using central memory CD4+ T cells from blood. The receptor source for this set is a woman in her twenties or thirties in good health.

This clone was observed many times. Other DNA sequences in the sample encode the same CDR3. This chain connects TRBV5-1 to TRBJ2-3; D remains unclear. V was shortened by 2 bases and J by 4 bases, with 5 bases between the two germline ends. Germline CDR1 is SGHRS and CDR2 is YFSETQ. This CDR3 contains 12 residues. CDR3 sequence reads: CASSFIADTQYF. The CDR3 nucleotides are TGCGCCAGCAGCTTTATTGCAGATACGCAGTATTTT.

V is TRBV7-3 and J is TRBJ2-1; possibly TRBD2 for D (5 bases). V lost 6 bases, J lost 1 base, and 16 bases lay in between. The CDR3 extends over 16 amino acids. Germline values: CDR1 SGHTA, CDR2 FQGTGA. CDR3 protein: CASSRRPSRSYNEQFF. In DNA, the CDR3 is TGTGCCAGCAGTCGACGGCCTAGCAGGTCCTACAATGAGCAGTTCTTC.

This clone was detected only a few times. The genes are TRBV5-1 and TRBJ1-4; D is perhaps TRBD1 (5 bases). The CDR3 contains 16 residues. Germline V gives CDR1 SGHRS, CDR2 YFSETQ. Between the trimmed V and J ends, which lost 0 bases and 6 bases, there was a span of 15 bases. Here the CDR3 reads CASSLAVGARDEKLFF. CDR3 nucleotide sequence: TGCGCCAGCAGCTTGGCCGTTGGGGCTAGGGATGAAAAACTGTTTTTT.

This chain links TRBV7-9 with TRBJ2-5; 13 bases are a match to TRBD2. V was clipped by 5 bases and J by 4 bases; unmatched bases: 13. The CDR3 spans 18 residues. Germline V lookup: CDR1 SEHNR, CDR2 FQNEAQ (reference sequence). CDR3 protein: CASSRMGLAGWGAETQYF. CDR3 in DNA: TGTGCCAGCAGCAGGATGGGACTAGCGGGATGGGGGGCAGAGACCCAGTACTTC.

This sequence joins TRBV10-3 and TRBJ2-2; D not certain. The CDR3 consists of 15 residues. The V and J ends lost 4 bases and 4 bases respectively, with 13 bases between them. CDR1 ENHRY and CDR2 SYGVKD come from the germline V gene. The CDR3 region is CAISASEIGTGELFF. The CDR3 coding sequence is TGTGCCATCAGTGCGAGCGAGATAGGCACCGGGGAGCTGTTTTTT.

This clone turned up a few times. The CDR3 loop is CASSGLTSGRADTQYF. In DNA, the CDR3 is TGTGCCAGTAGTGGACTTACTAGCGGGAGGGCCGATACGCAGTATTTT. The genes are TRBV19 and TRBJ2-3; 13 bases map to TRBD2. V shed 5 bases, J shed 6 bases, and the junction held 8 bases outside the gene matches. Germline V gives CDR1 LNHDA, CDR2 SQIVND (reference sequence). CDR3 length equals 16 residues. Full variable domain (remainder filled in from reference TRBV19 and TRBJ2-3): DGGITQSPKYLFRKEGQNVTLSCEQNLNHDAMYWYRQDPGQGLRLIYYSQIVNDFQKGDIAEGYSVSREKKESFPLTVTSAQKNPTAFYLCASSGLTSGRADTQYFGPGTRLTVL.

This clone was counted a few times. The chain recombines TRBV5-1 with TRBJ2-1, with TRBD2 matching over 9 bases. CDR1 and CDR2 (germline): SGHRS, YFSETQ. The junction had 5 bases not matched to a gene; V was cut back by 5 bases and J by 2 bases. The CDR3 covers 15 residues. The CDR3 bases are TGCGCCAGCAGTGTGACTAGCGGAACCTACAATGAGCAGTTCTTC. It translates to CASSVTSGTYNEQFF.

This clone was picked up a small number of times. The chain is built from TRBV28 and TRBJ2-2; 9 positions agree with TRBD2. After removal of 2 bases from V and 3 bases from J, the junction contained 4 bases not matched to a gene. CDR3 length equals 16 residues. Germline V gene sequence: CDR1 MDHEN, CDR2 SYDVKM. This chain's CDR3 is CASSLAGGTDTGELFF. The CDR3 nucleotides are TGTGCCAGCAGTTTAGCGGGAGGGACGGACACCGGGGAGCTGTTTTTT. Based on the CDR3 plus reference TRBV28 and TRBJ2-2, the full variable domain is DVKVTQSSRYLVKRTGEKVFLECVQDMDHENMFWYRQDPGLGLRLIYFSYDVKMKEKGDIPEGYSVSREKKERFSLILESASTNQTSMYLCASSLAGGTDTGELFFGEGSRLTVL.

The rearrangement joins TRBV11-2 to TRBJ2-7; D is uncertain. This CDR3 contains 14 residues. Germline V gene sequence: CDR1 SGHAT, CDR2 FQNNGV. Trimming left V 5 bases short and J 5 bases short, with 16 bases between. The CDR3 sequence is CASSRRRVADEQYF. In DNA form, the CDR3 reads TGTGCCAGCAGCCGTAGGAGAGTTGCTGACGAGCAGTACTTC.

This clone was observed a handful of times. V usage is TRBV5-6 and J usage is TRBJ2-3; TRBD2 matches at 9 bases. The J segment lost 3 bases and the V segment lost 6 bases, leaving 8 bases of the junction unmatched. Germline V gene sequence: CDR1 SGHDT, CDR2 YYEEEE. The CDR3 spans 15 residues. The CDR3 region is CASTPGLATTDTQYF. The CDR3 bases are TGTGCCAGCACCCCCGGACTAGCGACTACAGATACGCAGTATTTT.

This clone was counted a few times. The genes are TRBV27 and TRBJ2-2; 12 nucleotides align to TRBD2. CDR3 length equals 16 residues. In germline, CDR1 is MNHEY, CDR2 SMNVEV (reference sequence). V dropped 5 bases and J dropped 7; count of bases not matched to a gene: 8. CDR3 nucleotide sequence: TGTGCCAGCAGTCACACTAGCGGGAGGTACGGCGGGGAGCTGTTTTTT. This translates into CASSHTSGRYGGELFF.

Of note for this clone: A much larger clone lies one base from this, so it may be a read error. The chain links TRBV7-9 to TRBJ2-2; TRBD1 might be the D (6 bases). Looked up from germline, CDR1 is SEHNR and CDR2 is FQNEAQ (reference sequence). This CDR3 has 14 residues. The germline V and J ends were trimmed by 5 bases and 1 base, with 8 bases remaining between them. The CDR3 protein is CASSPQGNTGELFF. For the CDR3, the DNA is TGTGCCAGCAGCCCACAGGGGAACACCGGGGAGCTGTTTTTT.

This clone has a handful of counts. The genes are TRBV11-2 and TRBJ2-2, with 10 bases that match TRBD1. Germline loops: CDR1 SGHAT, CDR2 FQNNGV. The J segment lost 3 bases and the V segment lost 5 bases, leaving 6 bases of the junction unmatched. This CDR3 has 16 residues. The CDR3 spells CASSTGTGADTGELFF. CDR3 nucleotides: TGTGCCAGCAGCACCGGGACAGGGGCGGACACCGGGGAGCTGTTTTTT.

As regards this clone: The same CDR3 is also encoded by other DNA sequences in this sample. The chain links TRBV9 to TRBJ2-5; 8 positions agree with TRBD1. Germline trimming cut 2 bases from V and 4 bases from J; bases unmatched to any gene: 4. Germline CDR1 and CDR2: SGDLS and YYNGEE. The CDR3 covers 14 residues. CDR3 in amino acids: CASSVPGTGETQYF. The CDR3 region has the DNA TGTGCCAGCAGCGTTCCGGGGACAGGAGAGACCCAGTACTTC.

The gene calls are TRBV7-2 and TRBJ2-7; 11 bases fit TRBD2. This CDR3 region has 13 residues. V was clipped by 8 bases and J by 7 bases; unmatched bases: 7. Germline V gene sequence: CDR1 SGHTA, CDR2 FQGNSA. DNA for the CDR3: TGTGCCAGCCGTCTAGCTAGCGGGGGGGAGCAGTACTTC. It codes for CASRLASGGEQYF. Together with reference TRBV7-2 and TRBJ2-7, the CDR3 gives the full variable domain: GAGVSQSPSNKVTEKGKDVELRCDPISGHTALYWYRQSLGQGLEFLIYFQGNSAPDKSGLPSDRFSAERTGGSVSTLTIQRTQQEDSAVYLCASRLASGGEQYFGPGTRLTVT.

This chain links TRBV7-2 with TRBJ1-2; 10 nucleotides match TRBD1. CDR1 is SGHTA and CDR2 is FQGNSA in the germline V gene. V trimming: 5 bases; J trimming: 4 bases; junction bases outside the gene matches: 10. CDR3 length equals 16 residues. The CDR3 nucleotides read TGTGCCAGCAGCCATCGACAGGGGGCGCAGCGCTATGGCTACACCTTC. This codes for CASSHRQGAQRYGYTF.

The chain links TRBV7-3 to TRBJ2-2; 7 bases agree with TRBD2. The CDR3 contains 14 residues. The germline CDR1 and CDR2 sequences are SGHTA and FQGTGA. The V and J ends lost 5 bases and 7 bases, in that order; junction bases with no gene match: 7. The CDR3 bases are TGTGCCAGCAGCAAGACTAGCCAGAACGGGGAGCTGTTTTTT. This gives the protein CASSKTSQNGELFF.

This clone was found a few times. The V call is TRBV28, the J call TRBJ1-3; weak D call: TRBD1 (6 bases). CDR1 is MDHEN and CDR2 is SYDVKM in the germline V gene. Trimming stripped 11 bases from V and 0 bases from J, with 20 bases between. The CDR3 runs to 16 residues. The CDR3 DNA reads as TGTGCCTCCGAGGACAGAAGAAGACGCTCTGGAAACACCATATATTTT. This gives the protein CASEDRRRRSGNTIYF.

This clone was observed a few times. The chain couples TRBV7-9 to TRBJ1-3, with D hard to call. Per the germline V gene, CDR1 is SEHNR and CDR2 is FQNEAQ (reference sequence). V lost 2 bases and J 0 bases, leaving 8 bases between the germline ends. The CDR3 is 15 residues long. The CDR3 here is CASSLYDFSGNTIYF. The CDR3 DNA is TGTGCCAGCAGCTTATATGACTTCTCTGGAAACACCATATATTTT.

This clone was recorded at least ten times. This chain joins TRBV7-8 and TRBJ2-1; TRBD1 matches 9 bases. Per germline, CDR1 SGHVS and CDR2 FQNEAQ. The CDR3 totals 19 residues. J was trimmed by 9 bases and V by 2 bases; bases with no gene match: 20. CDR3 loop: CASSLPRFRRQGVKSEQFF. Written as DNA, the CDR3 is TGTGCCAGCAGCTTACCCAGATTCCGAAGACAGGGGGTGAAGAGTGAGCAGTTCTTC.

This clone has more than one count but fewer than ten. The chain employs TRBV11-2 and TRBJ1-2; D ambiguous. The CDR3 is 12 amino acids. Between the trimmed V and J ends, which lost 6 bases and 3 bases, there was a span of 8 bases. Germline V gene data show CDR1 as SGHAT and CDR2 as FQNNGV. The CDR3 region is CASSTGDYGYTF. The CDR3 DNA reads as TGTGCCAGCAGTACCGGGGACTATGGCTACACCTTC.

The CDR3 loop reads CASSRHRTSGRVDEQYF. CDR3 coding DNA: TGTGCCAGCAGTCGCCATCGGACTAGCGGGAGGGTGGACGAGCAGTACTTC. The chain employs TRBV9 and TRBJ2-7, with 15 bases lining up with TRBD2. The length of the CDR3 is 17 residues. CDR1 SGDLS and CDR2 YYNGEE come from the germline V gene. The V segment lost 5 bases and the J segment 5 bases; nucleotides outside the gene matches: 11.

The chain has TRBV28 and TRBJ1-4, with a tentative D call TRBD1 (5 bases). Trimming removed 8 bases at V and 6 bases at J, with 16 bases between. Germline assignment: CDR1 MDHEN and CDR2 SYDVKM. This CDR3 region has 14 residues. In nucleotides, the CDR3 is TGTGCCAGCGTGGCAGGGCAATATTATGAAAAACTGTTTTTT. Its translation is CASVAGQYYEKLFF.

This clone occurred a few times. The chain joins TRBV4-2 to TRBJ2-3; 9 nucleotides agree with TRBD2. Germline assignment: CDR1 LGHNA and CDR2 YNFKEQ. This CDR3 contains 17 residues. V was clipped by 2 bases and J by 2 bases; unmatched bases: 8. The CDR3 here is CASSQNGAGGSTDTQYF. DNA for the CDR3: TGTGCCAGCAGCCAAAACGGAGCGGGAGGCTCCACAGATACGCAGTATTTT.

This clone was seen repeatedly, ten times or more. V gene TRBV4-3 combines with J gene TRBJ2-5; D might be TRBD1 (6 bases). The CDR3 runs to 15 residues. The germline CDR1 and CDR2 sequences are LGHNA and YSLEER. The ends were cut back, 2 bases at V and 0 bases at J, with 10 bases in the middle. The CDR3 loop reads CASSQIGQYQETQYF. The CDR3 DNA reads as TGCGCCAGCAGCCAAATCGGACAGTACCAAGAGACCCAGTACTTC.

This clone was seen repeatedly, ten times or more. The J gene is TRBJ2-4, the V gene TRBV7-9, with TRBD2 matching over 7 bases. CDR1 and CDR2 (germline): SEHNR, FQNEAQ (reference sequence). The CDR3 has 14 residues. The ends lost 1 base at V and 6 bases at J; junction bases unmatched: 3. The CDR3 is CASSLDGGTNIQYF. The CDR3 DNA reads TGTGCCAGCAGCTTAGACGGGGGGACAAACATTCAGTACTTC.

This clone was detected a few times. This chain uses TRBV5-4 with TRBJ2-5; 8 nucleotides line up with TRBD1. Germline CDR1 is SGHNT and CDR2 is YYREEE (reference sequence). The CDR3 is 15 residues long. V dropped 3 bases and J dropped 5; count of bases not matched to a gene: 9. The CDR3 is CASSSNAGGRETQYF. DNA for the CDR3: TGTGCCAGCAGCTCAAATGCAGGGGGCCGTGAGACCCAGTACTTC.

There are a few counts of this clone. This chain uses TRBV30 with TRBJ1-3; D remains unclear. Trimming took off 0 bases at V and 3 bases at J, with 9 bases between the two ends. Germline values: CDR1 GTSNPN, CDR2 SVGIG (reference sequence). The CDR3 spans 14 residues. The CDR3 region has the DNA TGTGCCTGGAGTGTACCAGGAGGTGGAAACACCATATATTTT. As protein: CAWSVPGGGNTIYF.

This clone was observed a handful of times. The V call is TRBV5-1, the J call TRBJ1-5; no reliable D call. There are 16 residues in the CDR3. The V gene lost 4 bases and the J gene lost 4 bases, with 18 bases spanning the gap. Germline lookup yields CDR1 SGHRS and CDR2 YFSETQ. CDR3: CASSPNGDVGNQPQHF. The CDR3 DNA reads as TGCGCCAGCAGCCCTAACGGGGATGTAGGGAATCAGCCCCAGCATTTT.

This clone was found many times. This chain connects TRBV28 to TRBJ2-7; D may be TRBD2 (8 bases). CDR1 is MDHEN, CDR2 SYDVKM, per germline. Trimming removed 9 bases at V and 5 bases at J, with 20 bases between. The CDR3 has 14 amino acids. The chain's CDR3 is CASIEQGRGDEQYF. CDR3 nucleotide sequence: TGTGCCAGTATAGAACAGGGGCGGGGGGACGAGCAGTACTTC.

The chain is built from TRBV7-9 and TRBJ2-1; 11 nucleotides match TRBD2. The CDR3 runs to 14 residues. Germline V gives CDR1 SEHNR, CDR2 FQNEAQ (reference sequence). J was trimmed by 7 bases and V by 8 bases; bases with no gene match: 7. The CDR3: CASRTSGSWNEQFF. CDR3 DNA: TGTGCCAGCCGGACTAGCGGGTCTTGGAATGAGCAGTTCTTC.

The chain is built from TRBV7-8 and TRBJ2-2; 9 nucleotides line up with TRBD2. CDR3 length: 16 residues. The V segment lost 5 bases and the J segment 5 bases; nucleotides outside the gene matches: 9. From germline, CDR1 is SGHVS and CDR2 FQNEAQ. CDR3 sequence reads: CASSTGLAGGTGELFF. In DNA, the CDR3 is TGTGCCAGCAGCACGGGACTAGCCGGTGGGACCGGGGAGCTGTTTTTT.